A selection of T cell receptor beta chains follows, all from one sample in a study of blood T cell repertoires in COVID-19. The repertoire was sequenced with immunoSEQ multiplex PCR; TCRdb's copy has only in-frame clones and lacks some. The sample contains 100,000 or so clones, around four fifths of which appear only once. The sample consisted of peripheral blood. The source of these receptors is a woman aged 70-85 years with active or convalescent COVID-19. Both conserved end residues are part of each CDR3. The D gene is left open where the match is weak. Size tells how often a clone was seen (once, few, many) or the class of an expanded clone, and some rows leave it out.

>TRBD1|TRBV4-3|TRBJ1-6|17|-
CASSQGQGGPYNSPLHF
TGCGCCAGCAGCCAAGGACAGGGGGGTCCCTATAATTCACCCCTCCACTTT
>TRBD1|TRBV19|TRBJ2-2|16|-
CASSNPQGVNTGELFF
TGTGCCAGTAGCAACCCCCAGGGGGTGAACACCGGGGAGCTGTTTTTT
>-|TRBV7-2|TRBJ1-1|13|-
CASSKQGYTEAFF
TGTGCCAGCAGCAAACAGGGTTACACTGAAGCTTTCTTT
>-|TRBV18|TRBJ1-3|16|-
CASSPSVVQSGNTIYF
TGTGCCAGCTCCCCCTCCGTTGTACAGTCTGGAAACACCATATATTTT
>TRBD1|TRBV29-1|TRBJ1-1|13|-
CSSHGTGNTEAFF
TGCAGCTCTCACGGGACAGGGAACACTGAAGCTTTCTTT
>-|TRBV6-4|TRBJ2-3|13|-
CASSSQGGDTQYF
TGTGCCAGCAGTTCGCAGGGTGGAGATACGCAGTATTTT
>TRBD1|TRBV10-3|TRBJ1-5|16|once
CAISRQGGKSNQPQHF
TGTGCCATCAGTCGACAGGGAGGAAAAAGCAATCAGCCCCAGCATTTT
>-|TRBV11-2|TRBJ2-2|14|-
CASSLSGNTGELFF
TGTGCCAGCAGCTTGTCAGGGAACACCGGGGAGCTGTTTTTT
>-|TRBV7-2|TRBJ2-5|14|-
CASSPSLVGGFQYF
TGTGCCAGCAGCCCAAGCTTGGTGGGGGGATTCCAGTACTTC
>TRBD1|TRBV7-2|TRBJ1-6|16|-
CASSLAKTGGNSPLHF
TGTGCCAGCAGCTTAGCAAAGACAGGGGGAAATTCACCCCTCCACTTT
>-|TRBV11-2|TRBJ1-1|14|-
CASSLGGLRTEAFF
TGTGCCAGCAGCTTAGGGGGCCTCAGGACTGAAGCTTTCTTT
>-|TRBV5-1|TRBJ2-2|16|-
CASSLSEATNTGELFF
TGCGCCAGCAGCTTATCCGAGGCAACAAACACCGGGGAGCTGTTTTTT
>TRBD1|TRBV7-7|TRBJ1-2|14|-
CASSPGGQSPVYTF
TGTGCCAGCAGCCCAGGGGGACAGAGCCCCGTCTACACCTTC
>-|TRBV7-2|TRBJ2-2|15|-
CASSSRRLNTGELFF
TGTGCCAGCAGCTCAAGGAGGCTTAACACCGGGGAGCTGTTTTTT
>TRBD1|TRBV5-1|TRBJ1-3|15|-
CASSPQGAGGNTIYF
TGCGCCAGCAGCCCCCAGGGGGCTGGGGGAAACACCATATATTTT
>-|TRBV5-5|TRBJ2-5|13|-
CASSPGTQETQYF
TGTGCCAGCAGCCCGGGAACACAAGAGACCCAGTACTTC
>-|TRBV15|TRBJ1-3|16|-
CATSREVTAVGNTIYF
TGTGCCACCAGCAGAGAAGTGACGGCGGTGGGAAACACCATATATTTT
>TRBD2|TRBV7-2|TRBJ2-4|17|-
CASSLDGGSGTKNIQYF
TGTGCCAGCAGCTTAGATGGGGGAAGCGGGACCAAAAACATTCAGTACTTC
>TRBD1|TRBV6-5|TRBJ1-2|16|-
CASSYPTRGGAGGYTF
TGTGCCAGCAGTTACCCCACACGAGGGGGCGCGGGTGGCTACACCTTC
>-|TRBV29-1|TRBJ1-1|14|-
CSVEGSRGDTEAFF
TGCAGCGTTGAAGGTAGTCGGGGAGACACTGAAGCTTTCTTT